These T cell receptor beta chains were read from a single sample in a study of patients and donors after allogeneic stem cell transplantation. Each CDR3 protein gets one entry after TCRdb re-called the RT-PCR reads with MiXCR. The profile shows roughly 180,000 distinct CDR3 sequences, around two fifths of them singletons. The sample comprised blood, either unsorted or a sorted T cell fraction (not recorded which). The receptors shown here come from a human donor who was either an allogeneic HSCT recipient or a stem cell or donor lymphocyte infusion donor (not recorded which). It is not recorded whose cells these are; they may come from a transplant donor. Both conserved end residues are part of each CDR3. D genes are given only for firm matches. Size tells how often a clone was seen (once, few, many) or the class of an expanded clone, and some rows leave it out.

TRBJ1-1,.,TRBV15,few,CATSRDPGGEAFF,TGTGCCACCAGCAGGGACCCCGGGGGGGAAGCTTTCTTT
TRBJ1-2,TRBD1,TRBV15,few,CATSRGDQGAHYGYTF,TGTGCCACCAGCAGAGGCGATCAGGGGGCCCACTATGGCTACACCTTC
TRBJ2-2,.,TRBV7-8,.,CASSLDDDTAATGELFF,TGTGCCAGCAGCTTAGACGACGATACCGCTGCCACCGGGGAGCTGTTTTTT
TRBJ1-1,.,TRBV7-9,.,CASSLTTDTEAFF,TGTGCCAGCAGCTTAACCACTGACACTGAAGCTTTCTTT
TRBJ2-1,.,TRBV4-2,few,CASSQEGTKNEQFF,TGTGCCAGCAGCCAAGAAGGGACCAAAAATGAGCAGTTCTTC
TRBJ2-5,.,TRBV5-1,.,CASSLANAQETQYF,TGCGCCAGCAGCTTGGCTAACGCCCAAGAGACCCAGTACTTC
TRBJ2-1,.,TRBV7-9,.,CASSSLEGEQFF,TGTGCCAGCAGCTCCCTAGAAGGTGAGCAGTTCTTC
TRBJ2-7,TRBD2,TRBV27,.,CASSYSGVSSYEQYF,TGTGCCAGCAGTTATAGCGGGGTTAGCTCCTACGAGCAGTACTTC
TRBJ1-2,TRBD1,TRBV12-3/TRBV12-4,few,CASSGQGTFGYTF,TGTGCCAGCAGCGGACAGGGGACTTTCGGCTACACCTTC
TRBJ2-2,.,TRBV9,once,CASSPEGLKRTDGNTGELFF,TGTGCCAGCAGCCCCGAGGGACTCAAAAGGACTGATGGAAACACCGGGGAGCTGTTTTTT
TRBJ1-1,.,TRBV3-1,few,CASSHLGMNTEAFF,TGTGCCAGCAGCCATCTGGGCATGAACACTGAAGCTTTCTTT
TRBJ2-1,.,TRBV15,.,CATGVREQFF,TGTGCCACCGGGGTTCGAGAGCAGTTCTTC
TRBJ1-5,TRBD1,TRBV6-5,once,CASSRTGDNQPQHF,TGTGCCAGCAGCAGAACAGGGGATAATCAGCCCCAGCATTTT
TRBJ2-2,TRBD2,TRBV7-2,.,CASSQAGGHPGELFF,TGTGCCAGCAGCCAAGCGGGAGGGCATCCCGGGGAGCTGTTTTTT
TRBJ2-3,TRBD2,TRBV7-6,.,CASSLEVRGTSGTLSTDTQYF,TGTGCCAGCAGCTTAGAAGTTCGTGGGACTAGCGGGACGTTGAGCACAGATACGCAGTATTTT
TRBJ1-5,.,TRBV28,few,CASRSIRAQPQHF,TGTGCCAGCAGGTCCATCCGGGCCCAGCCCCAGCATTTT
TRBJ2-3,TRBD2,TRBV4-3,.,CASSHPSGLAEGGDTQYF,TGCGCCAGCAGCCATCCCTCGGGACTAGCGGAGGGAGGAGATACGCAGTATTTT
TRBJ1-6,.,TRBV5-1,few,CASEFGMDSPLHF,TGCGCCAGCGAATTCGGCATGGATTCACCCCTCCACTTT
TRBJ2-1,TRBD2,TRBV12-3/TRBV12-4,.,CASSLAGLAGFYNEQFF,TGTGCCAGCAGTTTAGCAGGACTAGCGGGATTCTACAATGAGCAGTTCTTC
TRBJ2-1,.,TRBV5-1,few,CASSLQSYNEQFF,TGCGCCAGCAGCTTGCAGAGCTACAATGAGCAGTTCTTC
TRBJ1-2,.,TRBV12-3/TRBV12-4,.,CASSSPDRGGYTF,TGTGCCAGCAGTTCCCCCGATAGAGGTGGCTACACCTTC
TRBJ2-7,TRBD1,TRBV12-3/TRBV12-4,.,CASSLDGTGSYEQYF,TGTGCCAGCAGTTTAGACGGGACAGGATCCTACGAGCAGTACTTC
TRBJ1-2,.,TRBV11-2,few,CASGAGNYGYTF,TGTGCCAGCGGGGCGGGGAACTATGGCTACACCTTC
TRBJ2-5,.,TRBV29-1,.,CSVVGQGIQETQCF,.
TRBJ2-7,.,TRBV7-9,.,CASSTLRGRLLDEQYF,TGTGCCAGCAGCACCCTGAGGGGGAGGTTATTGGACGAGCAGTACTTC
TRBJ2-1,TRBD2,TRBV7-9,.,CASSLDGPSGHSYNEQFF,TGTGCCAGCAGCTTAGATGGGCCTAGCGGCCACTCCTACAATGAGCAGTTCTTC
TRBJ1-1,.,TRBV27,.,CASSLSGRASEAFF,TGTGCCAGCAGTTTATCTGGCAGGGCGTCTGAAGCTTTCTTT
TRBJ1-1,TRBD1,TRBV6-5,.,CASSDRTGTEAFF,TGTGCCAGCAGTGACCGGACAGGGACTGAAGCTTTCTTT
TRBJ1-1,.,TRBV19,few,CASSRTLEGEAFF,TGTGCCAGTAGCCGGACACTTGAGGGTGAAGCTTTCTTT
TRBJ2-3,.,TRBV5-1,.,CASSSETEYTDTQYF,TGCGCCAGCAGCTCAGAGACAGAATACACAGATACGCAGTATTTT
TRBJ1-1,.,TRBV7-2,few,CASSLGPLTSGTEAFF,TGTGCCAGCAGCTTAGGCCCTTTGACCTCGGGCACTGAAGCTTTCTTT
TRBJ1-1,.,TRBV12-3/TRBV12-4,once,CTSSFMVGTEAFF,TGTACCAGCAGTTTTATGGTTGGCACTGAAGCTTTCTTT
TRBJ1-4,.,TRBV9,.,CASSVTSYATNEKLFF,TGTGCCAGCAGCGTGACATCCTATGCAACTAATGAAAAACTGTTTTTT
TRBJ1-5,.,TRBV28,.,CASRGWTASNQPQHF,TGTGCCAGCAGGGGCTGGACAGCTAGCAATCAGCCCCAGCATTTT
TRBJ1-4,.,TRBV7-3,.,CASSQGPDEKLFF,TGTGCCAGCAGCCAGGGCCCCGATGAAAAACTGTTTTTT
TRBJ1-1,.,TRBV7-9,few,CASSQLGVNTEAFF,TGTGCCAGCAGCCAGCTAGGCGTGAACACTGAAGCTTTCTTT
TRBJ2-7,TRBD2,TRBV6-5,.,CASSRPGVAGVHEQYF,TGTGCCAGCAGCCGTCCCGGGGTAGCGGGAGTCCACGAGCAGTACTTC
TRBJ2-2,.,TRBV7-3,.,CASSSQGVGGELFF,TGTGCCAGCAGCTCGCAGGGTGTTGGCGGGGAGCTGTTTTTT
TRBJ1-3,.,TRBV12-3/TRBV12-4,.,CASRGQRVTTWGDTIYF,TGTGCCAGCAGAGGACAGCGGGTAACTACCTGGGGAGACACCATATATTTT
TRBJ2-2,TRBD1,TRBV27,.,CASSSGQGTGELFF,TGTGCCAGCAGTTCTGGACAGGGTACCGGGGAGCTGTTTTTT
TRBJ2-5,.,TRBV20-1,.,CSGKTGGVLVWETQYF,TGCAGTGGGAAAACTGGTGGAGTTCTGGTTTGGGAGACCCAGTACTTC
TRBJ2-5,.,TRBV7-9,few,CASSLGGDQETQYF,TGTGCCAGCAGCTTAGGAGGGGATCAAGAGACCCAGTACTTC
TRBJ2-2,.,TRBV2,few,CASRRGHTGELFF,TGTGCCAGCAGAAGGGGACACACCGGGGAGCTGTTTTTT
TRBJ1-1,.,TRBV6-5,few,CASRRLEEDTEAFF,TGTGCCAGCAGAAGACTTGAGGAGGACACTGAAGCTTTCTTT
TRBJ1-4,.,TRBV6-2/TRBV6-3,few,CASSQSGTPTWTNEKLFF,TGTGCCAGCAGTCAAAGCGGGACCCCTACTTGGACTAATGAAAAACTGTTTTTT
TRBJ1-1,.,TRBV5-1,.,CASSLDGYTNTEAFF,TGCGCCAGCAGCTTGGACGGGTACACGAACACTGAAGCTTTCTTT
TRBJ2-2,TRBD2,TRBV5-1,.,CASSFSGANTGELFF,TGCGCCAGCAGCTTTAGCGGGGCGAACACCGGGGAGCTGTTTTTT
TRBJ1-2,.,TRBV5-1,.,CASSFARPVPTPYGYTF,TGCGCCAGCAGCTTCGCGAGGCCCGTCCCCACCCCTTATGGCTACACCTTC
TRBJ2-5,.,TRBV7-2,few,CASSFGDLETQYF,TGTGCCAGCAGCTTCGGGGACTTAGAAACCCAGTACTTC
TRBJ2-1,.,TRBV7-9,.,CASSRVRGGRNEQFF,TGTGCCAGCAGCCGAGTCAGGGGAGGTAGGAATGAGCAGTTCTTC
TRBJ2-7,TRBD2,TRBV9,.,CASSLDSGGRIYEQYF,TGTGCCAGCAGCCTCGACTCGGGGGGGAGGATCTACGAGCAGTACTTC
TRBJ2-1,TRBD2,TRBV9,few,CASSAGTSGSSYNEQFF,TGTGCCAGCAGCGCAGGGACTAGCGGGAGCTCCTACAATGAGCAGTTCTTC
TRBJ1-5,TRBD1,TRBV12-3/TRBV12-4,.,CASSRGQGARSNQPQHF,TGTGCCAGCAGTCGAGGACAGGGGGCTAGAAGCAATCAGCCCCAGCATTTT
TRBJ2-1,TRBD2,TRBV29-1,.,CSVEVGLAGVNEQFF,TGCAGCGTTGAAGTGGGACTAGCGGGAGTTAATGAGCAGTTCTTC
TRBJ2-3,TRBD2,TRBV4-3,.,CASSQDLQRELVDTQYF,TGCGCCAGCAGCCAAGATCTACAGCGGGAGCTGGTAGATACGCAGTATTTT
TRBJ1-2,.,TRBV20-1,.,CSAPADRRRGYGYTF,TGCAGTGCCCCCGCCGACAGGAGGAGAGGCTATGGCTACACCTTC
TRBJ1-4,.,TRBV15,few,CATSRIPRGTNEKLFF,TGTGCCACCAGCAGAATCCCCCGGGGCACTAATGAAAAACTGTTTTTT
TRBJ2-5,TRBD1,TRBV24-1,.,CATSDGQGTIQETQYF,TGTGCCACCAGTGATGGACAGGGAACTATCCAAGAGACCCAGTACTTC
TRBJ2-2,TRBD2,TRBV20-1,.,CSANLAGVRAGELFF,TGCAGTGCTAATCTAGCGGGAGTTAGGGCCGGGGAGCTGTTTTTT